Listed below are T cell receptor beta chains from one sample, sequenced in a study of T cells in Graves' hyperthyroidism and ophthalmopathy. MiXCR, applied by TCRdb to the multiplex PCR reads, yields one record per CDR3 protein. The sample consists of a few hundred thousand distinct CDR3 sequences, 20% to 30% of them appearing once. The sequenced sample was blood. The receptors were gathered from a man aged 45-60 years with Graves' hyperthyroidism. CDR3s leave out the opening cysteine and the closing phenylalanine or tryptophan. Some rows mark clone size as missing; the rest say once, few, many or name a class of expanded clone.

V: TRBV20-1; size: NA; J: TRBJ2-7; CDR3: SAEGGGDEQY
V: TRBV6-1; size: NA; J: TRBJ2-7; CDR3: ASINPGTGPEQY
V: TRBV2; size: many; J: TRBJ1-2; CDR3: ASSQSQALGGYT
V: TRBV5-1; size: few; J: TRBJ2-2; CDR3: ASSFQGPGELF
V: TRBV12-5; size: NA; J: TRBJ2-2; CDR3: ASGFYSGGTGELF
V: TRBV6-2/TRBV6-3; size: NA; J: TRBJ1-1; CDR3: ASRNRDKEAF
V: TRBV11-2; size: many; J: TRBJ2-5; CDR3: ASSFSGKETQY
V: TRBV5-1; size: NA; J: TRBJ2-5; CDR3: ASSQGARETQY
V: TRBV29-1; size: once; J: TRBJ2-2; CDR3: SVRQNTGELF
V: TRBV3-1; size: NA; J: TRBJ1-4; CDR3: ASSHRGAINEKLF
V: TRBV27; size: few; J: TRBJ2-7; CDR3: ASGTGGFEQY
V: TRBV7-3; size: many; J: TRBJ2-7; CDR3: ASSSPGQGIYEQY
V: TRBV7-9; size: NA; J: TRBJ2-2; CDR3: ASSEGTGGRGTGELF
V: TRBV7-3; size: many; J: TRBJ2-1; CDR3: ASSLNSPGLAGYNEQF
V: TRBV19; size: NA; J: TRBJ2-1; CDR3: ASSAEQGAFSEQF
V: TRBV7-9; size: NA; J: TRBJ2-5; CDR3: ASSRQETQY
V: TRBV24-1; size: many; J: TRBJ2-5; CDR3: ATSASSGQETQY
V: TRBV6-6; size: many; J: TRBJ2-7; CDR3: ASSYDRGDVYEQY
V: TRBV5-1; size: NA; J: TRBJ2-3; CDR3: ASSFLAGASDTQY
V: TRBV7-3; size: few; J: TRBJ1-4; CDR3: ASSFRQGESTNEKLF
V: TRBV7-3; size: many; J: TRBJ2-7; CDR3: ASSLNPTSLYEQY
V: TRBV6-1; size: NA; J: TRBJ1-3; CDR3: ASSEYSSGNTIY
V: TRBV6-1; size: many; J: TRBJ2-5; CDR3: ASSGYQETQY
V: TRBV6-2/TRBV6-3; size: many; J: TRBJ2-7; CDR3: ASSYSILREESYEQY
V: TRBV12-3/TRBV12-4; size: few; J: TRBJ1-2; CDR3: ASSFEAGAGGYT
V: TRBV29-1; size: few; J: TRBJ1-3; CDR3: SVPHPSGNTIY